A selection of T cell receptor beta chains follows, all from one sample in a study of T cell responses to AZD1222 COVID-19 vaccine. Measured with immunoSEQ multiplex PCR; TCRdb has only the in-frame clones, and not every one. The repertoire holds 75,000 to 100,000 clones, with 80% to 90% as singletons. This specimen consisted of peripheral blood, obtained on day 0 of AZD1222 vaccination. The receptors come from an adult in good health. Both conserved end residues are part of each CDR3. A D gene is named only where the DNA matches it firmly. Clone size is stated in some rows and not others, as once, few, many or a class when expanded.

len,abundance,d_gene,v_gene,j_gene,CDR3aa,CDR3nt
15,-,TRBD2,TRBV3-1/TRBV3-2,TRBJ2-7,CASSPLAGGREEQYF,TGTGCCAGCAGCCCACTAGCGGGCGGCCGTGAGGAGCAGTACTTC
17,once,TRBD2,TRBV7-9,TRBJ2-1,CASSLDQRGVAYNEQFF,TGTGCCAGCAGCTTAGACCAGCGGGGGGTGGCCTACAATGAGCAGTTCTTC
12,-,TRBD1,TRBV29-1,TRBJ1-1,CSVMDRGMVAFF,TGCAGCGTTATGGACAGGGGGATGGTAGCTTTCTTT
16,-,TRBD1,TRBV4-1,TRBJ2-7,CASSQVPGQGAYEQYF,TGCGCCAGCAGCCAAGTGCCTGGACAGGGGGCTTACGAGCAGTACTTC
13,-,-,TRBV6-1,TRBJ2-5,CASSDRGGETQYF,TGTGCCAGCAGTGACAGGGGTGGGGAGACCCAGTACTTC
15,medium-sized,TRBD2,TRBV5-1,TRBJ2-7,CASRPTGTSSYEQYF,TGCGCCAGCCGCCCGACCGGGACTAGCTCCTACGAGCAGTACTTC
18,-,-,TRBV9,TRBJ2-3,CASRPGGASALRTDTQYF,TGTGCCAGCAGACCTGGGGGGGCCTCCGCACTACGAACAGATACGCAGTATTTT
11,-,-,TRBV12-3/TRBV12-4,TRBJ2-1,CASSLYDEQFF,TGTGCCAGCAGTTTATATGATGAGCAGTTCTTC
15,few,TRBD1,TRBV2,TRBJ1-6,CASSELDRGMPPLHF,TGTGCCAGCAGTGAATTGGACAGGGGAATGCCACCCCTCCACTTT
13,-,-,TRBV29-1,TRBJ2-7,CSVEAQGQGEQYF,TGCAGCGTTGAAGCCCAGGGTCAAGGCGAGCAGTACTTC
16,-,TRBD2,TRBV27,TRBJ2-7,CASRLHPGLAPYEQYF,TGTGCCAGCAGGTTGCACCCGGGACTAGCGCCCTACGAGCAGTACTTC
14,-,-,TRBV11-2,TRBJ2-7,CASSFEASSYEQYF,TGTGCCAGCAGCTTTGAGGCTTCCTCCTACGAGCAGTACTTC
14,-,-,TRBV2,TRBJ1-5,CASSESFGNQPQHF,TGTGCCAGCAGTGAAAGTTTTGGCAATCAGCCCCAGCATTTT
13,-,-,TRBV27,TRBJ1-5,CASKSMGNQPQHF,TGTGCCAGCAAAAGTATGGGGAATCAGCCCCAGCATTTT
15,few,TRBD2,TRBV5-1,TRBJ2-3,CASSLEVAGVDTQYF,TGCGCCAGCAGCTTGGAAGTAGCGGGGGTAGATACGCAGTATTTT
13,-,-,TRBV29-1,TRBJ1-1,CSAVGTLNTEAFF,TGCAGCGCCGTCGGGACGCTGAACACTGAAGCTTTCTTT
16,-,-,TRBV6-5,TRBJ2-1,CASSSPGQRGYNEQFF,TGTGCCAGCAGTTCACCGGGACAACGGGGTTACAATGAGCAGTTCTTC
16,-,-,TRBV10-1,TRBJ2-3,CASSESTGFGTDTQYF,TGCGCCAGCAGTGAGTCGACCGGGTTCGGCACAGATACGCAGTATTTT
15,-,-,TRBV6-1,TRBJ1-4,CASSEIGAANEKLFF,TGTGCCAGCAGTGAAATTGGGGCGGCTAATGAAAAACTGTTTTTT
14,-,-,TRBV3-1/TRBV3-2,TRBJ1-1,CASSQAPTPTEAFF,TGTGCCAGCAGCCAAGCCCCCACGCCCACTGAAGCTTTCTTT
18,few,-,TRBV18,TRBJ1-1,CASSPRQQGRGMNTEAFF,TGTGCCAGCTCACCGAGGCAACAGGGAAGAGGAATGAACACTGAAGCTTTCTTT
12,-,-,TRBV28,TRBJ1-5,CACGLSNQPQHF,TGTGCCTGTGGACTTTCCAATCAGCCCCAGCATTTT
14,-,TRBD2,TRBV5-1,TRBJ2-3,CASSLAGGSDTQYF,TGCGCCAGCAGCCTAGCGGGGGGTTCAGATACGCAGTATTTT
12,-,-,TRBV20-1,TRBJ2-1,CSASASLGVQFF,TGCAGTGCTAGTGCTAGCCTGGGCGTGCAGTTCTTC
12,-,-,TRBV6-2/TRBV6-3,TRBJ2-1,CASSLTDNEQFF,TGTGCCAGCAGTTTGACGGACAATGAGCAGTTCTTC
16,-,-,TRBV7-2,TRBJ1-4,CASSTGNRAPNEKLFF,TGTGCCAGCAGCACAGGAAACAGGGCGCCTAATGAAAAACTGTTTTTT
13,-,-,TRBV5-1,TRBJ2-1,CASSSLVSNEQFF,TGCGCCAGCAGCTCCCTAGTTAGCAATGAGCAGTTCTTC
16,-,TRBD1,TRBV5-4,TRBJ2-2,CASSWIGTGNTGELFF,TGTGCCAGCAGCTGGATTGGGACAGGGAACACCGGGGAGCTGTTTTTT
12,-,-,TRBV2,TRBJ2-5,CASAKAQETQYF,TGTGCCAGCGCCAAGGCCCAAGAGACCCAGTACTTC
16,-,TRBD2,TRBV7-2,TRBJ2-5,CASSFQTSGGAETQYF,TGTGCCAGCAGCTTCCAGACTAGCGGGGGGGCAGAGACCCAGTACTTC
13,-,-,TRBV5-1,TRBJ2-5,CASSLERMQWLYF,TGCGCCAGCAGCTTAGAACGGATGCAATGGTTGTACTTC
16,-,-,TRBV7-6,TRBJ1-4,CASSPRQVATNEKLFF,TGTGCCAGCAGCCCAAGACAGGTTGCGACTAATGAAAAACTGTTTTTT
13,-,-,TRBV11-1,TRBJ2-4,CASSLGFQNIQYF,TGTGCCAGCAGCTTAGGTTTCCAAAACATTCAGTACTTC
14,-,-,TRBV13,TRBJ2-1,CATHQGGPTNEQFF,TGTGCCACCCACCAGGGAGGTCCAACGAATGAGCAGTTCTTC
17,-,TRBD1,TRBV7-8,TRBJ2-4,CASSFYRTGLAKNIQYF,TGTGCCAGCAGCTTCTACCGGACAGGGCTAGCCAAAAACATTCAGTACTTC
18,-,TRBD1,TRBV7-2,TRBJ2-6,CASSHSTGGRSGANVLTF,TGTGCCAGCAGCCACTCGACAGGGGGACGCTCTGGGGCCAACGTCCTGACTTTC
18,-,-,TRBV11-2,TRBJ2-3,CASSPVRRSGGAPYTQYF,TGTGCCAGCTCTCCTGTGAGGCGATCCGGCGGGGCACCCTATACGCAGTATTTT
14,-,TRBD2,TRBV9,TRBJ2-1,CASSLSGRVPEQFF,TGTGCCAGCAGCCTTAGCGGGAGGGTTCCTGAGCAGTTCTTC
13,-,-,TRBV18,TRBJ2-3,CASSPVGPDTQYF,TGTGCCAGCTCACCGGTGGGTCCAGATACGCAGTATTTT
16,-,TRBD1,TRBV24-1,TRBJ1-2,CATSGMTDQGAYGYTF,TGTGCCACCAGTGGGATGACCGATCAGGGGGCCTATGGCTACACCTTC
16,-,-,TRBV5-1,TRBJ2-2,CASSLTPQVDTGELFF,TGCGCCAGCAGCTTAACCCCTCAGGTCGACACCGGGGAGCTGTTTTTT
16,-,-,TRBV3-1/TRBV3-2,TRBJ1-2,CASSQDQGMGNYGYTF,TGTGCCAGCAGCCAAGATCAGGGGATGGGTAACTATGGCTACACCTTC
16,-,-,TRBV3-1/TRBV3-2,TRBJ2-1,CASSRVGGGSYNEQFF,TGTGCCAGCAGCCGAGTAGGGGGGGGCTCCTACAATGAGCAGTTCTTC
17,-,TRBD1,TRBV2,TRBJ2-1,CASSDGTGGAPGSEQFF,TGTGCCAGCAGTGATGGGACAGGTGGGGCCCCCGGGAGTGAGCAGTTCTTC
14,-,TRBD1,TRBV10-3,TRBJ1-5,CAISGQGKGQPQHF,TGTGCCATCAGTGGACAGGGGAAAGGCCAGCCCCAGCATTTT
12,-,-,TRBV19,TRBJ1-2,CASSLHNYGYTF,TGTGCCAGCTCGCTCCACAACTATGGCTACACCTTC
15,-,-,TRBV19,TRBJ1-6,CASRDSASRYSPLHF,TGTGCCAGTAGGGACAGCGCCTCCCGCTATTCACCCCTCCACTTT
18,-,-,TRBV2,TRBJ1-3,CASREGLVTPNSGNTIYF,TGTGCCAGCAGGGAAGGACTGGTGACACCAAACTCTGGAAACACCATATATTTT
14,-,TRBD2,TRBV19,TRBJ2-5,CASSPWGGKETQYF,TGTGCCAGTAGTCCGTGGGGAGGGAAAGAGACCCAGTACTTC
15,once,-,TRBV5-4,TRBJ2-1,CASSLRATGNNEQFF,TGTGCCAGCAGCTTGCGAGCAACGGGTAACAATGAGCAGTTCTTC
13,few,-,TRBV19,TRBJ2-7,CASSMVLNYEQYF,TGTGCCAGTAGTATGGTCCTGAACTACGAGCAGTACTTC
13,-,-,TRBV27,TRBJ1-1,CASSLDSSTEAFF,TGTGCCAGCAGTTTGGACAGTAGCACTGAAGCTTTCTTT
15,-,TRBD1,TRBV7-2,TRBJ1-1,CASSLVPGGFTEAFF,TGTGCCAGCAGCTTAGTGCCAGGGGGTTTTACTGAAGCTTTCTTT
14,-,-,TRBV4-2,TRBJ2-1,CASSQPEAGNEQFF,TGTGCCAGCAGCCAACCCGAGGCTGGAAATGAGCAGTTCTTC
14,-,TRBD1,TRBV11-2,TRBJ2-5,CASSPGTVKETQYF,TGTGCCAGCAGCCCGGGGACAGTAAAAGAGACCCAGTACTTC
16,-,-,TRBV7-2,TRBJ1-6,CASSSNGQGGNSPLHF,TGTGCCAGCAGCTCCAACGGGCAGGGCGGTAATTCACCCCTCCACTTT
12,-,-,TRBV11-3,TRBJ1-6,CASSLAYSPLHF,TGTGCCAGCAGCTTAGCCTATTCACCCCTCCACTTT
15,-,TRBD2,TRBV15,TRBJ2-7,CATSRALAGSYEQYF,TGTGCCACCAGCAGAGCACTAGCGGGCTCCTACGAGCAGTACTTC
12,-,-,TRBV7-2,TRBJ2-1,CASSLFNNEQFF,TGTGCCAGCAGCTTATTCAACAATGAGCAGTTCTTC
17,-,TRBD2,TRBV4-2,TRBJ2-7,CASSQEGLAGGSYEQYF,TGTGCCAGCAGCCAAGAGGGACTAGCGGGAGGTTCCTACGAGCAGTACTTC